This is a list of T cell receptor beta chains from one sample in a study of cytomegalovirus exposure and HLA in healthy donors. The data were produced by immunoSEQ multiplex PCR, yet TCRdb's version contains in-frame clones alone and is incomplete. Seen here are about 200,000 clones, roughly 90% observed once, and the top ten hold less than 0.35%. The sequenced sample consisted of PBMCs. The receptors stem from a woman aged 25 to 39 in good health and CMV-seronegative. CDR3s leave out the opening cysteine and the closing phenylalanine or tryptophan. Each record gives: CDR3 protein, V gene, J gene.

CDR3aa: ASSSGREGGYT
v_gene: TRBV11-2
j_gene: TRBJ1-2

CDR3aa: ASSRTGGLAEQF
v_gene: TRBV27
j_gene: TRBJ2-1

CDR3aa: ASSFGGALDEQF
v_gene: TRBV28
j_gene: TRBJ2-1

CDR3aa: ASSFILGSYNEQF
v_gene: TRBV7-9
j_gene: TRBJ2-1

CDR3aa: ASSLQGFWNEQY
v_gene: TRBV7-9
j_gene: TRBJ2-7

CDR3aa: ASAWRVTGNTIY
v_gene: TRBV12-5
j_gene: TRBJ1-3

CDR3aa: ASSLVAGAHNEQF
v_gene: TRBV11-2
j_gene: TRBJ2-1

CDR3aa: ASSLRGGHTDTQY
v_gene: TRBV28
j_gene: TRBJ2-3

CDR3aa: ASSSFPGALGHDEAF
v_gene: TRBV27
j_gene: TRBJ1-1

CDR3aa: ASSSSGMGGELF
v_gene: TRBV7-3
j_gene: TRBJ2-2

CDR3aa: ARSLGLAGSGEQF
v_gene: TRBV5-3
j_gene: TRBJ2-1

CDR3aa: ASSIHRDRAEAF
v_gene: TRBV19
j_gene: TRBJ1-1

CDR3aa: ASSPNRGDYNEQF
v_gene: TRBV7-9
j_gene: TRBJ2-1

CDR3aa: ASSLGDYSFNEQF
v_gene: TRBV5-4
j_gene: TRBJ2-1

CDR3aa: ASSPGAGEQY
v_gene: TRBV7-6
j_gene: TRBJ2-7

CDR3aa: ASSEGGRDDNEQF
v_gene: TRBV2
j_gene: TRBJ2-1

CDR3aa: ASSLGGFGEETQY
v_gene: TRBV5-6
j_gene: TRBJ2-5

CDR3aa: ASSTGGEGNTIY
v_gene: TRBV6-5
j_gene: TRBJ1-3

CDR3aa: ASSLVTGGYNEQF
v_gene: TRBV5-4
j_gene: TRBJ2-1

CDR3aa: ASSLSGGAAAGTQY
v_gene: TRBV4-1
j_gene: TRBJ2-3

CDR3aa: ASSLTYNEQF
v_gene: TRBV28
j_gene: TRBJ2-1

CDR3aa: ASSLTLSTDTQY
v_gene: TRBV7-9
j_gene: TRBJ2-3

CDR3aa: ASSLDSYNEQF
v_gene: TRBV11-2
j_gene: TRBJ2-1

CDR3aa: SSSRSQGIEEKLF
v_gene: TRBV7-9
j_gene: TRBJ1-4

CDR3aa: ASSDMWGANTGELF
v_gene: TRBV19
j_gene: TRBJ2-2

CDR3aa: ASSLRDRGYQETQY
v_gene: TRBV6-5
j_gene: TRBJ2-5

CDR3aa: ASSSGIGGQGKDTQY
v_gene: TRBV7-3
j_gene: TRBJ2-3

CDR3aa: ASSLGGQGSVTGELF
v_gene: TRBV5-1
j_gene: TRBJ2-2

CDR3aa: ASGLDRGSYNEQF
v_gene: TRBV12-5
j_gene: TRBJ2-1

CDR3aa: ASSQASGGSYNEQF
v_gene: TRBV4-1
j_gene: TRBJ2-1

CDR3aa: ASSQDSSGANVLT
v_gene: TRBV4-1
j_gene: TRBJ2-6

CDR3aa: ASSFYTYSTDTQY
v_gene: TRBV5-1
j_gene: TRBJ2-3

CDR3aa: ASSRNPGLETQY
v_gene: TRBV6-1
j_gene: TRBJ2-5

CDR3aa: ASSLYMGTGGTSGNTIY
v_gene: TRBV5-4
j_gene: TRBJ1-3

CDR3aa: ASSSAGRSTDTQY
v_gene: TRBV7-8
j_gene: TRBJ2-3

CDR3aa: ASSDRVEQF
v_gene: TRBV5-1
j_gene: TRBJ2-1

CDR3aa: ASSLTGTGSRGYT
v_gene: TRBV28
j_gene: TRBJ1-2

CDR3aa: ASSSPPGTSGGPDTEQF
v_gene: TRBV5-1
j_gene: TRBJ2-1

CDR3aa: ASSEGGLRTNIGQF
v_gene: TRBV9
j_gene: TRBJ2-1

CDR3aa: ASSLLERVPEQY
v_gene: TRBV28
j_gene: TRBJ2-7

CDR3aa: ASSPLGGGAQETQY
v_gene: TRBV28
j_gene: TRBJ2-5

CDR3aa: ASSRTGLTNTGELF
v_gene: TRBV28
j_gene: TRBJ2-2

CDR3aa: ASSNLAGEKYEQY
v_gene: TRBV7-8
j_gene: TRBJ2-7

CDR3aa: ASAGGIGPPYEQY
v_gene: TRBV19
j_gene: TRBJ2-7

CDR3aa: ASSELAGYEQY
v_gene: TRBV10-2
j_gene: .

CDR3aa: AIRGHSTDTQY
v_gene: TRBV10-3
j_gene: TRBJ2-3

CDR3aa: ASSSFRLNYNEQF
v_gene: TRBV6-5
j_gene: TRBJ2-1

CDR3aa: ASSDDRDRGNEQF
v_gene: TRBV28
j_gene: TRBJ2-1

CDR3aa: ASSIRQPPDGYT
v_gene: TRBV19
j_gene: TRBJ1-2

CDR3aa: ASSSTGGNNQPQH
v_gene: TRBV19
j_gene: TRBJ1-5

CDR3aa: ASSLTGRDSNQPQH
v_gene: TRBV5-1
j_gene: TRBJ1-5

CDR3aa: ASTPTSLSRTDTQY
v_gene: TRBV5-1
j_gene: TRBJ2-3

CDR3aa: ASSLREGWYEQY
v_gene: TRBV27
j_gene: TRBJ2-7

CDR3aa: ASSIATGQPRH
v_gene: TRBV19
j_gene: TRBJ1-5